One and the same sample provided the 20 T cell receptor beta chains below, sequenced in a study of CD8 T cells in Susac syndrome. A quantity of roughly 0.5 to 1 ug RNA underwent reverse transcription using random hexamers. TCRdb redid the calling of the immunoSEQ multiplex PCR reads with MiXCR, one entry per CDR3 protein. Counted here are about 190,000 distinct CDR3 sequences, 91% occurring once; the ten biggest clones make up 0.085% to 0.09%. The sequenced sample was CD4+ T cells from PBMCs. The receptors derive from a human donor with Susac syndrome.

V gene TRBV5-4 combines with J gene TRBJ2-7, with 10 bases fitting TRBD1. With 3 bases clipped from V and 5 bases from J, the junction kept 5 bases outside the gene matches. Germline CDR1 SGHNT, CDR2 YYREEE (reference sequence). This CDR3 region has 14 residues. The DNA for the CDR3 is TGTGCCAGCAGCTCACCAGGGACAGGGGACGAGCAGTACTTC. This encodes CASSSPGTGDEQYF.

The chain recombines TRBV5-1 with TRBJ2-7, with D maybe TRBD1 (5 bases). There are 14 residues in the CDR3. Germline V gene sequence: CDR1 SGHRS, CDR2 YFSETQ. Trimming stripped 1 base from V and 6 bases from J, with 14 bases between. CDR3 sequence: CASSLSLVGAEQYF. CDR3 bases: TGCGCCAGCAGCTTGTCTCTGGTAGGGGCCGAGCAGTACTTC.

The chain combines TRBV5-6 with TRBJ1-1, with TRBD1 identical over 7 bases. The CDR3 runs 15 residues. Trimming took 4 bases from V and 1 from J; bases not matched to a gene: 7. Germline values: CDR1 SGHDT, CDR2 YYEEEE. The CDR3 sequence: CASSIEDRTNTEAFF. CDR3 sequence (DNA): TGTGCCAGCAGCATAGAGGACAGGACGAACACTGAAGCTTTCTTT.

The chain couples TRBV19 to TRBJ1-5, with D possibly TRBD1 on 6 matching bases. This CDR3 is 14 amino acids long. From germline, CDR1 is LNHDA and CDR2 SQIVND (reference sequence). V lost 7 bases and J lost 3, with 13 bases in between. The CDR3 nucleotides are TGTGCCAGTACAATGGACAGATACAATCAGCCCCAGCATTTT. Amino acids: CASTMDRYNQPQHF.

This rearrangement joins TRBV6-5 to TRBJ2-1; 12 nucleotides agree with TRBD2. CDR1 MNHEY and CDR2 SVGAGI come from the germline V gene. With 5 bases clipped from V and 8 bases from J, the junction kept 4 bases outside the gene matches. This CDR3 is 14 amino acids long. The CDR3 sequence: CASSPSGGADEQFF. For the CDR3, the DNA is TGTGCCAGCAGTCCTAGCGGGGGGGCCGATGAGCAGTTCTTC.

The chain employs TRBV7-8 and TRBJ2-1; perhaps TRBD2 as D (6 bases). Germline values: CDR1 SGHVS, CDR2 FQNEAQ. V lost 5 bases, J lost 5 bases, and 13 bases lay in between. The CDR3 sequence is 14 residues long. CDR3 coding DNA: TGTGCCAGCAGCCGGGGACTGCGCAACAATGAGCAGTTCTTC. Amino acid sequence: CASSRGLRNNEQFF.

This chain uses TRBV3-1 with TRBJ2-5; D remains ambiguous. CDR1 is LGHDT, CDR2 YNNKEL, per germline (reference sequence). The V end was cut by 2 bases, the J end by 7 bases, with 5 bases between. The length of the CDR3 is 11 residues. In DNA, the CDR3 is TGTGCCAGCAGCCAAACGGGGACCCAGTACTTC. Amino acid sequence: CASSQTGTQYF.

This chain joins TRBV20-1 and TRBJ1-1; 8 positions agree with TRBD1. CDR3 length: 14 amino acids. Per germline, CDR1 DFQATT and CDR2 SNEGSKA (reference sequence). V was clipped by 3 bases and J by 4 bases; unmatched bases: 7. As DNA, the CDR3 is TGCAGTGCTAGGCACAGGGGGGGGAGCACTGAAGCTTTCTTT. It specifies CSARHRGGSTEAFF.

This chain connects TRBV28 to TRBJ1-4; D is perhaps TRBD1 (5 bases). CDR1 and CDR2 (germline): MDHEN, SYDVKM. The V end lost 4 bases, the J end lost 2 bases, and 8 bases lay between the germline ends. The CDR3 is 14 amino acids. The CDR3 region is CASSSGTTNEKLFF. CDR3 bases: TGTGCCAGCAGTTCAGGGACGACTAATGAAAAACTGTTTTTT.

As DNA, the CDR3 is TGTGCCAGCAGAATTAGCGGCAGCTCCTACGAGCAGTACTTC. It yields the protein CASRISGSSYEQYF. The gene calls are TRBV12-3 or TRBV12-4 and TRBJ2-7, with D possibly matching TRBD2 (6 bases). The CDR3 is 14 residues long. Trimming left V 6 bases short and J 0 bases short, with 12 bases between.

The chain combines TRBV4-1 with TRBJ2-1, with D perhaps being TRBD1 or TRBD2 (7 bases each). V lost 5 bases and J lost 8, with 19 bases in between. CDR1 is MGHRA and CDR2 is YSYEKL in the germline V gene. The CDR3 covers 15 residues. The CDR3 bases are TGCGCCAGCAGCTCCCAGGGGGGGCTAATCCATGAGCAGTTCTTC. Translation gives CASSSQGGLIHEQFF.

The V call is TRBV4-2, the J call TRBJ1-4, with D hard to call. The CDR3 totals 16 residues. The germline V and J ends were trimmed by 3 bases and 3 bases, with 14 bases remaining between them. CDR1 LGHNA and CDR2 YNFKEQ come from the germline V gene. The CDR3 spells CASSQEISRANEKLFF. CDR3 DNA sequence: TGTGCCAGCAGCCAGGAAATATCACGCGCTAATGAAAAACTGTTTTTT.

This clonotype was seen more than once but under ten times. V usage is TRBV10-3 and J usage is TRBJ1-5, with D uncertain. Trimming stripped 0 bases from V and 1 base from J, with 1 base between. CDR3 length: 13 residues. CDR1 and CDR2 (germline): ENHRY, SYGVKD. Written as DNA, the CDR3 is TGTGCCATCAGTGAGTCCAGCAATCAGCCCCAGCATTTT. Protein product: CAISESSNQPQHF.

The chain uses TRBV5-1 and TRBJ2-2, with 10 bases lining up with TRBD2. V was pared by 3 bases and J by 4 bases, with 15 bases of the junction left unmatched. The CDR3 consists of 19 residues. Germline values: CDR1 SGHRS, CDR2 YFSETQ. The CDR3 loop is CASSWSPGLANRGTGELFF. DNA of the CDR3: TGCGCCAGCAGCTGGAGCCCGGGACTAGCGAATCGAGGCACCGGGGAGCTGTTTTTT.

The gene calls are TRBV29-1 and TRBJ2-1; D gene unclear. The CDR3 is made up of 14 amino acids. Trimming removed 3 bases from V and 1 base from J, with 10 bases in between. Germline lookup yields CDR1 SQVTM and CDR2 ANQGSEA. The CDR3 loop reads CSVDKARSYNEQFF. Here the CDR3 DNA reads TGCAGCGTTGATAAGGCCAGGTCCTACAATGAGCAGTTCTTC.

CDR3 amino acids: CASGLELRGELSYNEQFF. For the CDR3, the DNA is TGTGCTAGTGGTTTGGAACTTCGGGGGGAACTCTCCTACAATGAGCAGTTCTTC. The J gene is TRBJ2-1, the V gene TRBV12-5; 7 bases map to TRBD2. Trimming took 1 base from V and 0 from J; bases not matched to a gene: 9. Looked up from germline, CDR1 is LGHNT and CDR2 is FRNRAP. The CDR3 has 18 amino acids.

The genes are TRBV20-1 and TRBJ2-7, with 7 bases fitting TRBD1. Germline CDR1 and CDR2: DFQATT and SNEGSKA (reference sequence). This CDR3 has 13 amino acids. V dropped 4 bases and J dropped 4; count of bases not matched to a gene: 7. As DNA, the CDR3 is TGCAGTGCTACCCGGGACAGCGCTTACGAGCAGTACTTC. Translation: CSATRDSAYEQYF.

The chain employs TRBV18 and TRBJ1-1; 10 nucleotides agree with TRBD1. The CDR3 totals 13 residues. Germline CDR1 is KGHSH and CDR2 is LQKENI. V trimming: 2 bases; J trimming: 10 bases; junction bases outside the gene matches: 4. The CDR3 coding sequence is TGTGCCAGCTCACCAGAGGACAGGGGGGTAGCTTTCTTT. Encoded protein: CASSPEDRGVAFF. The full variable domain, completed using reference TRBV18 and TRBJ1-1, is NAGVMQNPRHLVRRRGQEARLRCSPMKGHSHVYWYRQLPEEGLKFMVYLQKENIIDESGMPKERFSAEFPKEGPSILRIQQVVRGDSAAYFCASSPEDRGVAFFGQGTRLTVV.

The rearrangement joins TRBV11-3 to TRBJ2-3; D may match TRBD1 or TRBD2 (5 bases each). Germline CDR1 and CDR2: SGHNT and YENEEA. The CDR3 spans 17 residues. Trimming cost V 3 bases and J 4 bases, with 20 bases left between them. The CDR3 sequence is CASSLGVGVGAADTQYF. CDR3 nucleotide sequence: TGTGCCAGCAGCTTGGGGGTCGGCGTCGGAGCGGCAGATACGCAGTATTTT.

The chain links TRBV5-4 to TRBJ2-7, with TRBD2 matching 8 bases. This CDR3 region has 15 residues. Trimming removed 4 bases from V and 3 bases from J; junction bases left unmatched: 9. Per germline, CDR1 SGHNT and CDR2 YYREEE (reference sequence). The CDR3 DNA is TGTGCCAGCAGCCCGACCAGCGGGAGTCACTACGAGCAGTACTTC. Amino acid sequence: CASSPTSGSHYEQYF.